These 21 T cell receptor beta chains originate from one sample sequenced in a study of shared clonotypes between healthy human individuals. The data were produced by immunoSEQ multiplex PCR, yet TCRdb's version contains in-frame clones alone and is incomplete. Found here are around 440,000 clones, 75% to 80% of them singletons; the top ten hold approximately 12%. The sample consisted of PBMCs. The receptors shown here come from a woman between 40 and 50 years old in good health. Some clones in this sample may be carry-over from other donors' samples.

Remarks on this clone: A much larger clone sits a single nucleotide away, making a read error possible. A read error is likely, as this CDR3 ends without the conserved phenylalanine or tryptophan. The chain uses TRBV4-1 and TRBJ1-5, with D possibly TRBD1 on 5 matching bases. CDR1 is MGHRA, CDR2 YSYEKL, per germline. The CDR3 has 16 residues. Trimming took off 0 bases at V and 3 bases at J, with 12 bases between the two ends. The CDR3 spells CASSQDRAGHNQPQHL. CDR3 DNA sequence: TGCGCCAGCAGCCAAGACCGCGCAGGGCACAATCAGCCCCAGCATCTT.

V is TRBV18 and J is TRBJ2-3; 14 nucleotides line up with TRBD2. From germline, CDR1 is KGHSH and CDR2 LQKENI. J gave up 2 bases and V 0 bases, and 19 bases lay outside the gene matches. The CDR3 contains 23 residues. CDR3 region: CASSPPSRRGLAGAVAPTDTQYF. Written as DNA, the CDR3 is TGTGCCAGCTCACCACCTTCGAGAAGGGGACTAGCGGGAGCGGTAGCACCCACAGATACGCAGTATTTT.

The rearrangement uses TRBV29-1 and TRBJ2-5; TRBD2 is a possible D gene (5 bases). The CDR3 loop spans 13 amino acids. V lost 4 bases and J 3 bases, leaving 12 bases between the germline ends. Germline V gene lookup returns CDR1 SQVTM and CDR2 ANQGSEA. CDR3 in amino acids: CSVVKTGKETQYF. Here the CDR3 DNA reads TGCAGCGTTGTAAAAACGGGAAAAGAGACCCAGTACTTC. Together with reference TRBV29-1 and TRBJ2-5, the CDR3 gives the full variable domain: SAVISQKPSRDICQRGTSLTIQCQVDSQVTMMFWYRQQPGQSLTLIATANQGSEATYESGFVIDKFPISRPNLTFSTLTVSNMSPEDSSIYLCSVVKTGKETQYFGPGTRLLVL.

V and J are TRBV12-5 and TRBJ2-1; 13 positions match TRBD2. Germline CDR1 LGHNT, CDR2 FRNRAP. The CDR3 spans 19 residues. V lost 4 bases, J lost 5 bases, and 14 bases stayed unmatched. CDR3 nucleotides: TGTGCTAGTGGTTGGATACCCAGAGGGACTAGCGGGGCCAACAATGAGCAGTTCTTC. Protein product: CASGWIPRGTSGANNEQFF.

This clone was seen a few times. This chain joins TRBV2 and TRBJ1-5, with a weak D call TRBD1 (5 bases). CDR3 size: 11 residues. Germline V CDR1 and CDR2: SNHLY, FYNNEI. The germline V and J ends were trimmed by 7 bases and 9 bases, with 10 bases remaining between them. CDR3 nucleotides: TGTGCCAGCACGGGGGGAGGGCCCCAGCATTTT. Amino acids: CASTGGGPQHF.

This chain uses TRBV11-2 with TRBJ1-2; no clear D gene. This CDR3 is built from 15 residues. V lost 0 bases and J 7 bases, leaving 15 bases between the germline ends. Looked up from germline, CDR1 is SGHAT and CDR2 is FQNNGV. The CDR3 DNA sequence: TGTGCCAGCAGCTTAGAAAGGGTCCCCGCCGGTGGCTACACCTTC. Protein sequence: CASSLERVPAGGYTF.

This clone was counted once. This chain links TRBV2 with TRBJ2-5, with D uncertain. V was clipped by 5 bases and J by 9 bases, with 13 bases between them. The CDR3 is 12 residues long. Germline loops: CDR1 SNHLY, CDR2 FYNNEI. The CDR3 region has the DNA TGTGCCAGCAGTCCATCCGGTGAGGCCCAGTACTTC. Its translation: CASSPSGEAQYF.

V usage is TRBV5-6 and J usage is TRBJ2-1; no definite D call. V shed 3 bases and J shed 2 bases, with 12 bases lying between them. Germline V gives CDR1 SGHDT, CDR2 YYEEEE. The CDR3 is made up of 15 amino acids. The CDR3 sequence is CASSSWGIAYNEQFF. CDR3 sequence (DNA): TGTGCCAGCAGCTCCTGGGGTATCGCCTACAATGAGCAGTTCTTC.

The chain has TRBV27 and TRBJ2-2; D is possibly TRBD1 (6 bases). With 5 bases removed from V and 1 base from J, the gap between germline ends came to 14 bases. Germline loops: CDR1 MNHEY, CDR2 SMNVEV (reference sequence). This CDR3 has 16 amino acids. CDR3 region: CASSLHPDRNTGELFF. For the CDR3, the DNA is TGTGCCAGCAGTCTCCACCCGGACAGGAACACCGGGGAGCTGTTTTTT.

This clone showed up just once. V usage is TRBV29-1 and J usage is TRBJ2-7, with D maybe TRBD1 (6 bases). Per germline, CDR1 SQVTM and CDR2 ANQGSEA. The CDR3 is 16 amino acids. The V end lost 1 base, the J end lost 4 bases, and 20 bases lay between the germline ends. Here the CDR3 reads CSVEGGSAGVGYEQYF. The CDR3, as DNA: TGCAGCGTTGAAGGCGGTTCGGCAGGGGTTGGGTACGAGCAGTACTTC.

CDR3 bases: TGTGCCAGCAGTTTGGTAGCGCTCTATGGCTACACCTTC. Amino acid sequence: CASSLVALYGYTF. The chain is built from TRBV28 and TRBJ1-2; D not certain. The V end lost 3 bases, the J end lost 4 bases, and 9 bases lay between the germline ends. Germline CDR1 reads MDHEN; CDR2 reads SYDVKM. This CDR3 is 13 amino acids long.

V usage is TRBV29-1 and J usage is TRBJ2-5; D could derive from TRBD1 or TRBD2 (6 bases each). The DNA end lines up better with TRBJ2-7; the J call may be wrong. The CDR3 spans 13 residues. CDR1 and CDR2 (germline): SQVTM, ANQGSEA. The CDR3 sequence: CSVEEQGGYEQYF. The CDR3 DNA follows: TGCAGCGTTGAAGAACAGGGAGGCTACGAGCAGTACTTC.

This clone was counted at least ten times. V and J are TRBV7-3 and TRBJ2-5; possibly TRBD2 for D (6 bases). CDR1 is SGHTA, CDR2 FQGTGA, per germline. V shed 1 base and J shed 5 bases, with 14 bases lying between them. The CDR3 is 15 residues long. The chain's CDR3 is CASSLSGSAGETQYF. Written as DNA, the CDR3 is TGTGCCAGCAGCTTAAGTGGGAGCGCGGGGGAGACCCAGTACTTC.

Regarding this clone: With a far larger clone one base away, a read error is the likely cause. The sample contains more than one DNA sequence encoding this CDR3. The V and J genes are TRBV15 and TRBJ2-7, with 8 bases fitting TRBD1. Germline CDR1 LNHNV, CDR2 YYDKDF (reference sequence). There are 17 residues in the CDR3. CDR3 in amino acids: CATSRPPRQGIPYEQYF. DNA for the CDR3: TGTGCCACCAGCAGGCCCCCAAGACAGGGGATTCCCTACGAGCAATACTTC. Drawing the rest from reference TRBV15 and TRBJ2-7, the complete variable domain is DAMVIQNPRYQVTQFGKPVTLSCSQTLNHNVMYWYQQKSSQAPKLLFHYYDKDFNNEADTPDNFQSRRPNTSFCFLDIRSPGLGDTAMYLCATSRPPRQGIPYEQYFGPGTRLTVT.

This clone appeared a single time. A far larger clone is off by one base, so a read error is likely. The same CDR3 can be traced to other DNA sequences in this sample. The V gene is TRBV15, the J gene TRBJ1-2; possible D gene TRBD1, 5 bases. V shed 3 bases and J shed 0 bases, with 14 bases lying between them. CDR1 is LNHNV, CDR2 YYDKDF, per germline (reference sequence). CDR3 size: 16 residues. CDR3 sequence (DNA): TGTGCCACCAGCAGGGAAGGGGTGACAACTAACTATGGCTACACCTTC. Its protein product is CATSREGVTTNYGYTF.

This clone appeared many times. The V gene is TRBV5-1, the J gene TRBJ2-5, with 8 positions matching TRBD1. V shed 0 bases and J 5 bases; nucleotides not matched to a gene: 9. The CDR3 is 16 amino acids. CDR1 SGHRS and CDR2 YFSETQ come from the germline V gene. CDR3 loop: CASSLGGQAGFETQYF. The CDR3 nucleotides are TGCGCCAGCAGCTTGGGGGGACAGGCAGGATTCGAGACCCAGTACTTC.

The CDR3 DNA follows: TGCGCCAGCAGCTTGGTGCGTCAGGGAGGGGCTGAAAAACTGTTTTTT. Translation: CASSLVRQGGAEKLFF. The chain employs TRBV5-1 and TRBJ1-4; the D gene is possibly TRBD1 (5 bases). Germline CDR1 and CDR2: SGHRS and YFSETQ. V lost 0 bases to trimming and J lost 7 bases, with 16 bases between them. The CDR3 sequence is 16 residues long.

Regarding this clone: With only one base between it and a far larger clone, this is likely a read error. V gene TRBV5-1 combines with J gene TRBJ1-1; D might be TRBD1 (5 bases). The germline V gene encodes CDR1 SGHRS and CDR2 YFSETQ. CDR3 size: 13 residues. V lost 1 base and J 3 bases, leaving 7 bases between the germline ends. CDR3: CASSLRTYTEAFF. Written as DNA, the CDR3 is TGCGCCAGCAGCTTGAGGACATACACTGAAGCTTTCTTT.

The genes are TRBV2 and TRBJ1-5; a possible D gene is TRBD1 (5 bases). Per the germline V gene, CDR1 is SNHLY and CDR2 is FYNNEI. The ends were cut back, 4 bases at V and 6 bases at J, with 10 bases in the middle. CDR3 length: 13 residues. The CDR3 here is CASSVRALQPQHF. CDR3 coding DNA: TGTGCCAGCAGTGTCAGGGCGCTTCAGCCCCAGCATTTT.

As to this clone: At one end the junction does not follow the germline gene, possibly because of a read error. The chain combines TRBV30 with TRBJ2-3; TRBD2 matches 8 bases. The CDR3 extends over 12 amino acids. The germline CDR1 and CDR2 sequences are GTSNPN and SVGIG (reference sequence). The DNA for the CDR3 is TGTGCCTGGAATATGGGACTAGTAGGTTCTTCTTTT. This gives the protein CAWNMGLVGSSF.

This chain connects TRBV29-1 to TRBJ2-5; TRBD2 agrees at 13 bases. The CDR3 loop spans 15 amino acids. V lost 6 bases and J lost 5; bases outside the gene matches: 9. CDR1 is SQVTM and CDR2 is ANQGSEA in the germline V gene. CDR3 in DNA: TGCAGCGTCGGAGGACTAGCGGGAGATCATGAGACCCAGTACTTC. It yields the protein CSVGGLAGDHETQYF.